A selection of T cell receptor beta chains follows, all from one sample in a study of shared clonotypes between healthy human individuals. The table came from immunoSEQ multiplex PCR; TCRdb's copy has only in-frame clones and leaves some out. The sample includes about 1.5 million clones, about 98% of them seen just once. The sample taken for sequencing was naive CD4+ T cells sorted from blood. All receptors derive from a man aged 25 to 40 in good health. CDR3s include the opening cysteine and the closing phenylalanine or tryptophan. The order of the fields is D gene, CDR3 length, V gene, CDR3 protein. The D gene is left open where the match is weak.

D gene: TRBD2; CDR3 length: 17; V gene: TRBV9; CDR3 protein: CASSLSRGLAGNDTQYF
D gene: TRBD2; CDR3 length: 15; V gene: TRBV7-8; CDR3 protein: CASTLGTSVYNEQFF
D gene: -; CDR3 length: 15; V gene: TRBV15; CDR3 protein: CATSTSWRDNQPQHF
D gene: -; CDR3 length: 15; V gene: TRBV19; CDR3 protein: CASSMIRGSRHEQYF
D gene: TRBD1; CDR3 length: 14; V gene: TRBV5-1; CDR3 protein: CASSTTGANEKLFF
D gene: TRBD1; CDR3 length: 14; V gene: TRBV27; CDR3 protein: CASSRQGGHYGYTF
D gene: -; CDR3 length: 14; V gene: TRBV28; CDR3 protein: CASSRPQLNNEQFF
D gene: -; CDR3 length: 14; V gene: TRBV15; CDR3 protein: CATSRDGQQETQYF
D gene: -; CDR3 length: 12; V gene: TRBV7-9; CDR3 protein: CASSRIGEKLFF
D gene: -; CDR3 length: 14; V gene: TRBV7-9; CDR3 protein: CASSLGTDNEKLFF
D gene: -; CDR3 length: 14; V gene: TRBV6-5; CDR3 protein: CASSYSAVQETQYF
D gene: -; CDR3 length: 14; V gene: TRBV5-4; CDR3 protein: CASSLQGRGEKLFF
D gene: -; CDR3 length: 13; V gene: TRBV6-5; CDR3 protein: CASRVPNGDTQYF
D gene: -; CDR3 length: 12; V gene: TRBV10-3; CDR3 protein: CAIRELGETQYF
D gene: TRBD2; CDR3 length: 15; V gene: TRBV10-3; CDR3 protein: CAISDFSGAYNEQFF
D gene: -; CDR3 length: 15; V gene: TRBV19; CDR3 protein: CASSPMGGLGQPQHF
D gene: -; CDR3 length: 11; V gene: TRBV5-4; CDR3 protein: CASSSVGELFF
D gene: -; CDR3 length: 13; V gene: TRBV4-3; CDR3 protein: CASRGPATGELFF
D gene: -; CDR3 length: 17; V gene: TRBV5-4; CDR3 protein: CASSLDGSGPRGDTQYF
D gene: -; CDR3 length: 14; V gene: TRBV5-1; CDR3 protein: CASSPQGSSYEQYF
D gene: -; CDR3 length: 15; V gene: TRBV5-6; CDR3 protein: CASSLDRGATDTQYF
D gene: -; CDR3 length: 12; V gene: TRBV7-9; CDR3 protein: CASSLDYQPQHF